These 19 T cell receptor beta chains came from one sample sequenced in a study of human T cells and chemical hapten exposure. Time point: patch test 2, 6 weeks after DPC sensitization. As for treatment: therapeutic diphenylcyclopropenone sensitization with weekly scalp DPC. Whole blood that had not been fractionated was the source of extracted total RNA. TCRdb re-called the RACE reads with MiXCR, one entry per CDR3 protein. This table holds 35,000 to 55,000 distinct CDR3 sequences, 9.5% to 10% found once. The source material was whole blood, sampled in connection with sensitization to the hapten diphenylcyclopropenone (DPC). Every receptor here comes from a woman under 40 with alopecia areata. Some clones in this sample may be carry-over from other donors' samples.

The rearrangement uses TRBV23-1 and TRBJ2-7, with D possibly matching TRBD1 (5 bases). TRBV23-1 is treated as an ORF (open reading frame) with a function not yet certain. This CDR3 comprises 17 residues. V lost 3 bases and J 2 bases, leaving 20 bases between the germline ends. The CDR3 coding sequence is TGCGCCAGCAGTCATCCTAACGCCAAGGGGCGCCCCTACGAGCAGTACTTC. Its translation: CASSHPNAKGRPYEQYF.

This clonotype was counted only a few times. The CDR3 DNA is TGTGCCAGCAGTTACCTACAGCCGGGACTAGCCCCTCGGTTAACAGATACGCAGTATTTT. Its translation is CASSYLQPGLAPRLTDTQYF. The chain joins TRBV6-2 or TRBV6-3 to TRBJ2-3, with 9 bases fitting TRBD2. The CDR3 consists of 20 residues. Germline V gene sequence: CDR1 MNHEY, CDR2 SVGEGT. V lost 2 bases to trimming and J lost 3 bases; unmatched junction nucleotides: 18.

This clonotype was observed a handful of times. The V and J genes are TRBV7-9 and TRBJ2-3, with TRBD2 matching over 7 bases. This CDR3 comprises 16 residues. Germline V gene data show CDR1 as SEHNR and CDR2 as FQNEAQ (reference sequence). V was pared by 2 bases and J by 3 bases, with 8 bases of the junction left unmatched. The chain's CDR3 is CASSLSTSGGTDTQYF. The CDR3, as DNA: TGTGCCAGCAGCTTAAGCACGTCGGGGGGAACAGATACGCAGTATTTT.

This clonotype was picked up a small number of times. J is TRBJ2-5 and V is TRBV2; D call uncertain. V lost 4 bases and J 5 bases, leaving 14 bases between the germline ends. Germline V gene sequence: CDR1 SNHLY, CDR2 FYNNEI. The length of the CDR3 is 14 residues. CDR3 residues: CASSVSLGYETQYF. CDR3 coding DNA: TGTGCCAGCAGTGTATCCCTAGGCTACGAGACCCAGTACTTC.

In this sample, this clonotype turned up many times. V and J are TRBV7-2 and TRBJ1-1; D call uncertain. V was clipped by 5 bases and J by 3 bases, with 10 bases between them. The CDR3 extends over 13 amino acids. CDR1 and CDR2 (germline): SGHTA, FQGNSA. The CDR3 DNA is TGTGCCAGCAGCCGAGTCAAGGACACTGAAGCTTTCTTT. Translated: CASSRVKDTEAFF.

The gene calls are TRBV7-2 and TRBJ2-3, with D maybe TRBD2 (6 bases). Looked up from germline, CDR1 is SGHTA and CDR2 is FQGNSA. The CDR3 spans 15 residues. The ends were cut back, 5 bases at V and 1 base at J, with 13 bases in the middle. The CDR3 DNA reads as TGTGCCAGCAGCCGACGGACTACCGGCACAGATACGCAGTATTTT. As protein: CASSRRTTGTDTQYF.

This clonotype was observed once. A much larger clonotype is one base distant, so this may be a read error. The gene calls are TRBV2 and TRBJ2-7, with D unclear. CDR3 length equals 12 residues. Germline CDR1 and CDR2: SNHLY and FYNNEI. CDR3 sequence: CAGSDESTAGPF. CDR3 nucleotides: TGTGCCGGCAGTGACGAATCGACGGCAGGCCCCTTC.

The chain recombines TRBV9 with TRBJ2-5; tentatively, D is TRBD2 (6 bases). The CDR3 spans 15 residues. Deletions cut 0 bases from V and 5 bases from J, with 14 bases between. Germline V gene data show CDR1 as SGDLS and CDR2 as YYNGEE. The DNA of the CDR3 is TGTGCCAGCAGCGTAGAGGGGCCCGGGGGTGAGACCCAGTACTTC. It is translated as CASSVEGPGGETQYF.

This clonotype occurred many times. CDR3 DNA: TGTGCCAGCAGCCAACCTGGGACAGGTGATTATCGCTACACCTTC. Translated: CASSQPGTGDYRYTF. This chain connects TRBV3-1 to TRBJ1-2; TRBD1 aligns across 8 bases. The V and J ends lost 2 bases and 9 bases, in that order; junction bases with no gene match: 11. The CDR3 is made up of 15 amino acids. Germline V gene data show CDR1 as LGHDT and CDR2 as YNNKEL (reference sequence).

Details on this clonotype: This may arise from a read error, as a much more abundant clone is one base away. The chain employs TRBV4-3 and TRBJ2-6, with 9 bases matching TRBD1. V shed 3 bases and J 1 base; nucleotides not matched to a gene: 7. Germline-derived CDR1 and CDR2 are LGHNA and YSLEER. The CDR3 covers 18 residues. The CDR3 protein is CASSQAGTGRSGANVLTF. CDR3 in DNA: TGCGCCAGCAGCCAGGCCGGGACAGGGAGATCTGGGGCCAACGTCCTGACTTTC.

This clonotype was observed at least ten times. This chain connects TRBV6-2 or TRBV6-3 to TRBJ2-7; tentatively, D is TRBD1 or TRBD2 (5 bases each). Germline CDR1 reads MNHEY; CDR2 reads SVGEGT. V gave up 5 bases and J gave up 7 bases, with 12 bases separating them. This CDR3 is 12 amino acids long. CDR3 in amino acids: CASSAGTIEQYF. CDR3 bases: TGTGCCAGCAGTGCAGGGACGATAGAGCAGTACTTC.

The rearrangement joins TRBV28 to TRBJ2-7, with unresolved D. V dropped 2 bases and J dropped 6 bases, with 11 bases sitting between them. Germline values: CDR1 MDHEN, CDR2 SYDVKM. The CDR3 is 13 residues long. CDR3 sequence reads: CASSLTLGREQYF. For the CDR3, the DNA is TGTGCCAGCAGTTTAACTCTTGGTCGCGAGCAGTACTTC.

There are many counts of this clonotype. The V gene is TRBV5-5, the J gene TRBJ2-6, with D hard to call. Germline V lookup: CDR1 SGHKS, CDR2 YYEKEE (reference sequence). V lost 0 bases and J 1 base, leaving 11 bases between the germline ends. The CDR3 sequence is 17 residues long. CDR3 protein: CASSLAGGMSGANVLTF. As DNA, the CDR3 is TGTGCCAGCAGCTTGGCTGGCGGAATGTCTGGGGCCAACGTCCTGACTTTC.

Ten or more counts support this clonotype. The chain joins TRBV30 to TRBJ2-4, with 14 nucleotides matching TRBD2. The CDR3 runs 18 residues. The J segment lost 0 bases and the V segment lost 2 bases, leaving 6 bases of the junction unmatched. In germline, CDR1 is GTSNPN, CDR2 SVGIG (reference sequence). Written as DNA, the CDR3 is TGTGCCTGGAGTAGGGGACTAGCGGGGGACCGAGCCAAAAACATTCAGTACTTC. This gives the protein CAWSRGLAGDRAKNIQYF.

This clonotype was detected ten times or more. The chain combines TRBV28 with TRBJ2-1; D perhaps matches TRBD1 (6 bases). Germline lookup yields CDR1 MDHEN and CDR2 SYDVKM. V lost 2 bases and J 12 bases, leaving 20 bases between the germline ends. CDR3 size: 15 residues. The CDR3 DNA reads TGTGCCAGCAGTTTAGGGGGCGCAGATGTAATCGGGCAGTTCTTC. Translated: CASSLGGADVIGQFF.

V usage is TRBV3-1 and J usage is TRBJ2-7; D remains ambiguous. The length of the CDR3 is 12 residues. The V gene's germline CDR1 is LGHDT and CDR2 YNNKEL (reference sequence). V was cut by 1 base and J by 3 bases, with 4 bases left in between. CDR3 DNA sequence: TGTGCCAGCAGCCAAGCAGTCTACGAGCAGTACTTC. Translated: CASSQAVYEQYF.

In its sample, this clonotype was seen many times. The gene calls are TRBV18 and TRBJ2-6; D is unclear. From germline, CDR1 is KGHSH and CDR2 LQKENI. The CDR3 extends over 15 amino acids. With 5 bases removed from V and 0 bases from J, the gap between germline ends came to 8 bases. Written as DNA, the CDR3 is TGTGCCAGCTCAGGCCTTATCTCTGGGGCCAACGTCCTGACTTTC. As protein: CASSGLISGANVLTF.

This clonotype was recorded at least ten times. The rearrangement uses TRBV3-1 and TRBJ2-5; 13 bases fit TRBD2. In germline, CDR1 is LGHDT, CDR2 YNNKEL (reference sequence). This CDR3 has 16 amino acids. V shed 1 base, J shed 4 bases, and the junction held 3 bases outside the gene matches. In nucleotides, the CDR3 is TGTGCCAGCAGCCAAGGGGGACTAGCGGGGATAGAGACCCAGTACTTC. The encoded protein is CASSQGGLAGIETQYF.

This clonotype came up a few times. The CDR3 protein is CASSLAEEYYEQYF. DNA for the CDR3: TGTGCCAGCAGCTTAGCGGAAGAGTATTACGAGCAGTACTTC. This chain uses TRBV11-1 with TRBJ2-7; no firm D call. V was trimmed by 0 bases and J by 4 bases, leaving 10 bases between them. The CDR3 is made up of 14 amino acids. Germline CDR1 and CDR2: SGHAT and FQDESV (reference sequence).